This is a list of T cell receptor beta chains from one sample in a study of T cell repertoires in cytomegalovirus infection. TCRdb re-analysed the reads in MiXCR, keeping a single row per CDR3 protein. The data show some 560,000 distinct CDR3 sequences, 35% to 50% seen once. Antigens for these TCRs are unknown. Sequences were derived from cultured PBMCs, sampled from culture after CMV antigen stimulation. The receptors were sampled from a human donor in good health (CMV status not recorded). Some clones in this sample may be carry-over from other donors' samples. The CDR3 runs from the conserved cysteine through the conserved F or W. The order of the fields is J gene, CDR3 length, D gene, clone size, V gene, CDR3 DNA, CDR3 protein. A D gene is named only where the DNA matches it firmly. Clone size, where shown, is once, few, many, or a class for clones that have expanded.

j_call: TRBJ1-5
cdr3_length: 16
d_call: TRBD1
clone_size: few
v_call: TRBV7-8
cdr3_nt: TGTGCCAGCAGCGCAGCCCGGACAGGGTACAATCAGCCCCAGCATTTT
cdr3_aa: CASSAARTGYNQPQHF

j_call: TRBJ2-1
cdr3_length: 15
d_call: TRBD1
clone_size: few
v_call: TRBV7-8
cdr3_nt: TGTGCCAGCAGCTCAACAGGGGGCGTAATAAATGAGCAGTTCTTC
cdr3_aa: CASSSTGGVINEQFF

j_call: TRBJ1-1
cdr3_length: 12
d_call: -
clone_size: -
v_call: TRBV28
cdr3_nt: TGTGCCAGCAGGGAACAGGGTTTCAAAGCTTTCTTT
cdr3_aa: CASREQGFKAFF

j_call: TRBJ1-1
cdr3_length: 16
d_call: TRBD1
clone_size: -
v_call: TRBV7-2
cdr3_nt: TGTGCCAGCAGCTTAGTGGGGACAGGGTTAAAAACTGAAGCTTTCTTT
cdr3_aa: CASSLVGTGLKTEAFF

j_call: TRBJ2-1
cdr3_length: 17
d_call: -
clone_size: -
v_call: TRBV7-6
cdr3_nt: TGTGCCAGCAGCATCCCCCGAACCGGGGGGCCCGGGAATGAGCAGTTCTTC
cdr3_aa: CASSIPRTGGPGNEQFF

j_call: TRBJ1-6
cdr3_length: 13
d_call: -
clone_size: -
v_call: TRBV7-2
cdr3_nt: TGTGCCAGCAGCTTAGGCCGACAGTCACCCCTCCACTTT
cdr3_aa: CASSLGRQSPLHF

j_call: TRBJ2-2
cdr3_length: 14
d_call: -
clone_size: once
v_call: TRBV7-4
cdr3_nt: TGTGCCAGCAGCCTTAATAAGACCACCGGGGAGCTGTTTTTT
cdr3_aa: CASSLNKTTGELFF

j_call: TRBJ1-1
cdr3_length: 16
d_call: TRBD1
clone_size: -
v_call: TRBV7-2
cdr3_nt: TGTGCCAGCAGCTTAGTTACCGGGACAGCGGGGTCTGAAGCTTTCTTT
cdr3_aa: CASSLVTGTAGSEAFF

j_call: TRBJ1-2
cdr3_length: 14
d_call: TRBD1
clone_size: -
v_call: TRBV27
cdr3_nt: TGTGCCAGCAGTTGGGACAGGGGTGAAAAAAGCTACACCTTC
cdr3_aa: CASSWDRGEKSYTF

j_call: TRBJ2-5
cdr3_length: 13
d_call: -
clone_size: -
v_call: TRBV25-1
cdr3_nt: TGTGCCAGCAGTGAATTGGGAAAGGAGACCCAGTACTTC
cdr3_aa: CASSELGKETQYF

j_call: TRBJ1-2
cdr3_length: 13
d_call: -
clone_size: few
v_call: TRBV12-5
cdr3_nt: TGTGCTAGTGGTTTGATGGGCAGCGGTGGCTACACCTTC
cdr3_aa: CASGLMGSGGYTF

j_call: TRBJ2-7
cdr3_length: 15
d_call: TRBD1
clone_size: few
v_call: TRBV7-2
cdr3_nt: TGTGCCAGCAGCTTAGGTATTGGGACAGCCTACGAGCAGTACTTC
cdr3_aa: CASSLGIGTAYEQYF

j_call: TRBJ1-5
cdr3_length: 16
d_call: -
clone_size: few
v_call: TRBV7-2
cdr3_nt: TGTGCCAGCAGCTTAGCAATAGGGTTTAGCAATCAGCCCCAGCATTTT
cdr3_aa: CASSLAIGFSNQPQHF

j_call: TRBJ2-1
cdr3_length: 17
d_call: TRBD2
clone_size: few
v_call: TRBV13
cdr3_nt: TGTGCCAGCAGCCCCCGGTCGGTAGCGGGACGGTACAATGAGCAGTTCTTC
cdr3_aa: CASSPRSVAGRYNEQFF

j_call: TRBJ1-5
cdr3_length: 13
d_call: TRBD1
clone_size: once
v_call: TRBV6-6
cdr3_nt: TGTGCCACCAACAGGGGCAGCAATCAGCCCCAGCATTTT
cdr3_aa: CATNRGSNQPQHF

j_call: TRBJ1-3
cdr3_length: 14
d_call: -
clone_size: -
v_call: TRBV5-1
cdr3_nt: TGCGCCAGCAGCTTGGGCTCCGGGCTAAACACCATATATTTT
cdr3_aa: CASSLGSGLNTIYF

j_call: TRBJ2-1
cdr3_length: 14
d_call: -
clone_size: -
v_call: TRBV24-1
cdr3_nt: TGTGCCACCAGTAGGGACGCAGTTAACAATGAGCAGTTCTTC
cdr3_aa: CATSRDAVNNEQFF

j_call: TRBJ2-3
cdr3_length: 15
d_call: TRBD2
clone_size: -
v_call: TRBV7-4
cdr3_nt: TGTGCCAGCAGCTTAGTGGCGCTAGCGGTAGATACGCAGTATTTT
cdr3_aa: CASSLVALAVDTQYF

j_call: TRBJ2-7
cdr3_length: 14
d_call: TRBD1
clone_size: -
v_call: TRBV6-1
cdr3_nt: TGTGCCAGCAGTGGACGACAGGGTGTCTACGAGCAGTACTTC
cdr3_aa: CASSGRQGVYEQYF

j_call: TRBJ2-5
cdr3_length: 14
d_call: -
clone_size: few
v_call: TRBV2
cdr3_nt: TGTGCCAGCACCCCAGAGGGGGAGGAAGAGACCCAGTACTTC
cdr3_aa: CASTPEGEEETQYF

j_call: TRBJ2-1
cdr3_length: 15
d_call: -
clone_size: few
v_call: TRBV7-2
cdr3_nt: TGTGCCAGCAGCTTAGAGGCGGGAATCGTCAATGAGCAGTTCTTC
cdr3_aa: CASSLEAGIVNEQFF

j_call: TRBJ2-4
cdr3_length: 15
d_call: TRBD2
clone_size: few
v_call: TRBV7-8
cdr3_nt: TGTGCCAGCAGCCCCTCGGGCGGGAGGGGAAACATTCAGTACTTC
cdr3_aa: CASSPSGGRGNIQYF

j_call: TRBJ2-3
cdr3_length: 14
d_call: -
clone_size: few
v_call: TRBV11-2
cdr3_nt: TGTGCCAGCAGCTTAACCCCCAGCGTCTATACGCAGTATTTT
cdr3_aa: CASSLTPSVYTQYF

j_call: TRBJ1-2
cdr3_length: 13
d_call: -
clone_size: -
v_call: TRBV7-6
cdr3_nt: TGTGCCAGCAGCTCGTATCCGGGTAGTGGCTACACCTTC
cdr3_aa: CASSSYPGSGYTF

j_call: TRBJ1-2
cdr3_length: 13
d_call: -
clone_size: few
v_call: TRBV7-3
cdr3_nt: TGTGCCAGCAGCGGGCCTCTGACGGCTGGCTACACCTTC
cdr3_aa: CASSGPLTAGYTF

j_call: TRBJ1-2
cdr3_length: 15
d_call: TRBD1
clone_size: -
v_call: TRBV20-1
cdr3_nt: TGCAGTGCCCAGAGGGGGACAGGGGGCTCATATGGCTACACCTTC
cdr3_aa: CSAQRGTGGSYGYTF

j_call: TRBJ2-5
cdr3_length: 14
d_call: -
clone_size: once
v_call: TRBV7-8
cdr3_nt: TGTGCCAGCAGCTTAGCGCTGTCAGAAGAGACCCAGTACTTC
cdr3_aa: CASSLALSEETQYF

j_call: TRBJ2-5
cdr3_length: 15
d_call: TRBD2
clone_size: -
v_call: TRBV7-6
cdr3_nt: TGTGCCAGCAGCTTAGAACTAGCGGGAGGAGAGACCCAGTACTTC
cdr3_aa: CASSLELAGGETQYF

j_call: TRBJ2-7
cdr3_length: 16
d_call: -
clone_size: few
v_call: TRBV7-6
cdr3_nt: TGTGCCAGCAGCCGACCCCACGGGGACAAAGTTGACGAGCAGTACTTC
cdr3_aa: CASSRPHGDKVDEQYF

j_call: TRBJ1-1
cdr3_length: 14
d_call: -
clone_size: few
v_call: TRBV5-1
cdr3_nt: TGCGCCAGCAGCTTGGAGTCAGTCAGTTCTGAAGCTTTCTTT
cdr3_aa: CASSLESVSSEAFF

j_call: TRBJ2-3
cdr3_length: 16
d_call: TRBD2
clone_size: few
v_call: TRBV7-9
cdr3_nt: TGTGCCAGCAGTTATCCTAGCGGGGGAGACACAGATACGCAGTATTTT
cdr3_aa: CASSYPSGGDTDTQYF

j_call: TRBJ2-7
cdr3_length: 14
d_call: -
clone_size: many
v_call: TRBV7-2
cdr3_nt: TGTGCCAGCAGCTCTTACGCTGGAACCTACGAGCAGTACTTC
cdr3_aa: CASSSYAGTYEQYF

j_call: TRBJ2-3
cdr3_length: 16
d_call: TRBD2
clone_size: few
v_call: TRBV6-1
cdr3_nt: TGTGCCAGCAGTCACTATAGCGGGAGGCTCCCAGATACGCAGTATTTT
cdr3_aa: CASSHYSGRLPDTQYF

j_call: TRBJ2-2
cdr3_length: 16
d_call: -
clone_size: -
v_call: TRBV11-2
cdr3_nt: TGTGCCAGCAGCCCCCGAACCGGGGATTACACCGGGGAGCTGTTTTTT
cdr3_aa: CASSPRTGDYTGELFF

j_call: TRBJ1-5
cdr3_length: 14
d_call: TRBD1
clone_size: few
v_call: TRBV7-8
cdr3_nt: TGTGCCAGCAGCTCCTCGGACAGGGGTCAGCCCCAGCATTTT
cdr3_aa: CASSSSDRGQPQHF

j_call: TRBJ2-3
cdr3_length: 18
d_call: TRBD2
clone_size: few
v_call: TRBV7-8
cdr3_nt: TGTGCCAGCAGCTTAGGGCTAGCGGGGGGTTGGGGCACAGATACGCAGTATTTT
cdr3_aa: CASSLGLAGGWGTDTQYF

j_call: TRBJ2-1
cdr3_length: 14
d_call: TRBD2
clone_size: -
v_call: TRBV2
cdr3_nt: TGTGCCAGCTCCAGGACGCTAGCGGAGGGGGAGCAGTTCTTC
cdr3_aa: CASSRTLAEGEQFF

j_call: TRBJ1-5
cdr3_length: 17
d_call: TRBD1
clone_size: few
v_call: TRBV12-3/TRBV12-4
cdr3_nt: TGTGCCAGCAGCCGAGGGACAGGGAAGAATAGCAATCAGCCCCAGCATTTT
cdr3_aa: CASSRGTGKNSNQPQHF

j_call: TRBJ2-3
cdr3_length: 17
d_call: TRBD2
clone_size: -
v_call: TRBV5-4
cdr3_nt: TGTGCCAGCAGCTTGGCCGGGCGGGGGGGCCTTGTCGGTACGCAGTATTTT
cdr3_aa: CASSLAGRGGLVGTQYF

j_call: TRBJ2-5
cdr3_length: 14
d_call: -
clone_size: -
v_call: TRBV6-1
cdr3_nt: TGTGCCAGCACCACCCGACAGAGCCAAGAGCCCCAGTACTTC
cdr3_aa: CASTTRQSQEPQYF

j_call: TRBJ2-7
cdr3_length: 14
d_call: TRBD1
clone_size: -
v_call: TRBV5-1
cdr3_nt: TGCGCCAGCAGTTTCGGGACAGGTTCCGTGGAGCAGTACTTC
cdr3_aa: CASSFGTGSVEQYF

j_call: TRBJ2-1
cdr3_length: 15
d_call: -
clone_size: -
v_call: TRBV28
cdr3_nt: TGTGCCAGCAGTGGACGGCCTAGCTCCTACAATGAGCAGTTCTTC
cdr3_aa: CASSGRPSSYNEQFF

j_call: TRBJ2-5
cdr3_length: 13
d_call: -
clone_size: -
v_call: TRBV7-9
cdr3_nt: TGTGCCAGCCCTACCCCCCCTCCAGAGACCCAGTACTTC
cdr3_aa: CASPTPPPETQYF

j_call: TRBJ1-2
cdr3_length: 15
d_call: -
clone_size: few
v_call: TRBV12-3/TRBV12-4
cdr3_nt: TGTGCCAGCACCTTAGGGCAGGGGCCTAACTATGGCTACACCTTC
cdr3_aa: CASTLGQGPNYGYTF

j_call: TRBJ1-3
cdr3_length: 11
d_call: TRBD1
clone_size: once
v_call: TRBV12-3/TRBV12-4
cdr3_nt: TGTGCCAGCAGTACAGGGGACACCATATATTTT
cdr3_aa: CASSTGDTIYF

j_call: TRBJ2-5
cdr3_length: 16
d_call: TRBD2
clone_size: -
v_call: TRBV6-2/TRBV6-3
cdr3_nt: TGTGCCAGCAGTTACTCTCTCTCAGCGGGAGCGGAGACCCAGTACTTC
cdr3_aa: CASSYSLSAGAETQYF

j_call: TRBJ1-1
cdr3_length: 14
d_call: -
clone_size: few
v_call: TRBV7-9
cdr3_nt: TGTGCCACCACCCCAATGGGGGGCGGCACTGAAGCTTTCTTT
cdr3_aa: CATTPMGGGTEAFF

j_call: TRBJ2-7
cdr3_length: 11
d_call: -
clone_size: -
v_call: TRBV6-6
cdr3_nt: TGTGCCAGCAGTGCCCCCCGGGAGCAGTACTTC
cdr3_aa: CASSAPREQYF

j_call: TRBJ2-5
cdr3_length: 16
d_call: -
clone_size: few
v_call: TRBV7-8
cdr3_nt: TGTGCCAGCAGCACGCCCCGGGGCCCTCCCGAAGAGACCCAGTACTTC
cdr3_aa: CASSTPRGPPEETQYF

j_call: TRBJ1-5
cdr3_length: 14
d_call: -
clone_size: -
v_call: TRBV27
cdr3_nt: TGTGCCAGCGGCCCAGGGGCGGAAAATCAGCCCCAGCATTTT
cdr3_aa: CASGPGAENQPQHF

j_call: TRBJ2-7
cdr3_length: 16
d_call: TRBD2
clone_size: -
v_call: TRBV11-2
cdr3_nt: TGTGCCAGCAGCTTATTAGCGGGAGGGCCTGGGTACGAGCAGTACTTC
cdr3_aa: CASSLLAGGPGYEQYF

j_call: TRBJ2-2
cdr3_length: 15
d_call: -
clone_size: -
v_call: TRBV3-1
cdr3_nt: TGTGCCAGCAGCCAATGGGGGATTCGCACCGGGGAGCTGTTTTTT
cdr3_aa: CASSQWGIRTGELFF

j_call: TRBJ2-7
cdr3_length: 15
d_call: -
clone_size: -
v_call: TRBV7-9
cdr3_nt: TGTGCCAGCAGCAGTATTAGACGGGGTCTCGGGGAGCAGTACTTC
cdr3_aa: CASSSIRRGLGEQYF

j_call: TRBJ1-6
cdr3_length: 12
d_call: -
clone_size: -
v_call: TRBV28
cdr3_nt: TGTGCCAGTGGGGCAGCAAATTCACCCCTCCACTTT
cdr3_aa: CASGAANSPLHF

j_call: TRBJ2-1
cdr3_length: 15
d_call: TRBD2
clone_size: -
v_call: TRBV7-6
cdr3_nt: TGTGCCAGCAGCTCCTTTCTTCGGGGACTAGCTGAGCAGTTCTTC
cdr3_aa: CASSSFLRGLAEQFF